The 25 T cell receptor beta chains below were found in one sample sequenced in a study of blood T cell repertoires in COVID-19. The protocol was immunoSEQ multiplex PCR, while the TCRdb copy is restricted to in-frame clones and leaves out a portion. The sample lists about 150,000 clones; more than 75% were seen once. Sequencing was done on a sample of PBMCs or T cells enriched from blood (not recorded which). These receptor sequences come from a woman aged 25 to 39 with acute COVID-19.

The rearrangement links TRBV12-3 or TRBV12-4 to TRBJ1-5; D call uncertain. CDR3 length: 13 residues. V lost 2 bases to trimming and J lost 2 bases, with 4 bases between them. This chain's CDR3 is CASSLSGNQPQHF. Written as DNA, the CDR3 is TGTGCCAGCAGTTTATCTGGCAATCAGCCCCAGCATTTT.

This clone came up once. The chain recombines TRBV30 with TRBJ2-5, with D possibly TRBD1 on 5 matching bases. The CDR3 length is 11 residues. The germline V gene encodes CDR1 GTSNPN and CDR2 SVGIG (reference sequence). V lost 5 bases, J lost 5 bases, and 9 bases lay in between. The CDR3 DNA reads as TGTGCCTGGGGGGCCGGGGAGACCCAGTACTTC. Its protein product is CAWGAGETQYF.

This clone was seen just once. This rearrangement joins TRBV5-1 to TRBJ2-7; 8 positions match TRBD2. This CDR3 comprises 14 residues. Per the germline V gene, CDR1 is SGHRS and CDR2 is YFSETQ. V shed 6 bases and J 4 bases; nucleotides not matched to a gene: 9. CDR3 residues: CASTQSGSRYEQYF. As DNA, the CDR3 is TGCGCCAGCACCCAAAGCGGGAGCAGGTACGAGCAGTACTTC.

This clone was counted once. The V and J genes are TRBV7-2 and TRBJ2-2; no clear D. Germline CDR1 SGHTA, CDR2 FQGNSA. This CDR3 is 13 amino acids long. Trimming took 0 bases from V and 5 from J, leaving 4 bases between them. Here the CDR3 DNA reads TGTGCCAGCAGCTTAGCACAGACCGGGGAGCTGTTTTTT. The encoded protein is CASSLAQTGELFF.

The genes are TRBV3-1 (or the pseudogene TRBV3-2) and TRBJ2-7; D possibly corresponds to TRBD2 (6 bases). The V end was cut by 4 bases, the J end by 2 bases, with 12 bases between. CDR3 size: 14 residues. Germline values: CDR1 LGHDT, CDR2 YNNKEL (reference sequence). CDR3 in DNA: TGTGCCAGCAGCCTACCGGGACTGACCTACGAGCAGTACTTC. It specifies CASSLPGLTYEQYF.

The chain uses TRBV3-1 (or the pseudogene TRBV3-2) and TRBJ2-1; TRBD2 matches at 9 bases. Germline trimming cut 0 bases from V and 7 bases from J; bases unmatched to any gene: 10. CDR1 and CDR2 (germline): LGHDT, YNNKEL (reference sequence). The CDR3 covers 17 residues. The CDR3 DNA is TGTGCCAGCAGCCAAGATCCCAGCGGGAGGTCTAGGAATGAGCAGTTCTTC. Residues: CASSQDPSGRSRNEQFF.

The CDR3 nucleotides read TGCGCCAGCAAAACAGGGGTCCTAGACACTGAAGCTTTCTTT. Amino acid sequence: CASKTGVLDTEAFF. The chain couples TRBV5-1 to TRBJ1-1; 7 bases are a match to TRBD1. CDR3 size: 14 residues. V dropped 6 bases and J dropped 3; count of bases not matched to a gene: 8. Germline values: CDR1 SGHRS, CDR2 YFSETQ.

The chain couples TRBV27 to TRBJ2-3, with a possible D match to TRBD2 (6 bases). The CDR3 is 18 residues long. V lost 7 bases, J lost 1 base, and 24 bases lay in between. CDR1 and CDR2 from the germline V gene are MNHEY and SMNVEV (reference sequence). CDR3 sequence reads: CASTLRAVAGTGTDTQYF. The CDR3 DNA follows: TGTGCCAGCACCCTAAGGGCAGTCGCGGGAACAGGCACAGATACGCAGTATTTT.

This chain joins TRBV11-2 and TRBJ2-7, with D maybe TRBD1 (6 bases). V shed 1 base and J shed 3 bases, with 13 bases lying between them. The CDR3 is 15 residues long. Germline V gives CDR1 SGHAT, CDR2 FQNNGV. The CDR3 DNA reads TGTGCCAGCAGCTTAGGTCCAGGGGTGATCTACGAGCAGTACTTC. Translation: CASSLGPGVIYEQYF. Variable domain in full (rest from reference TRBV11-2 and TRBJ2-7): EAGVAQSPRYKIIEKRQSVAFWCNPISGHATLYWYQQILGQGPKLLIQFQNNGVVDDSQLPKDRFSAERLKGVDSTLKIQPAKLEDSAVYLCASSLGPGVIYEQYFGPGTRLTVT.

This rearrangement joins TRBV19 to TRBJ2-3; D ambiguous. The CDR3 length is 13 residues. Germline CDR1 and CDR2: LNHDA and SQIVND (reference sequence). V lost 1 base and J 5 bases, leaving 7 bases between the germline ends. This chain's CDR3 is CASSIGSGDTQYF. In nucleotides, the CDR3 is TGTGCCAGTAGTATAGGCTCGGGAGATACGCAGTATTTT.

The rearrangement uses TRBV11-2 and TRBJ1-3; 9 nucleotides line up with TRBD1. Per the germline V gene, CDR1 is SGHAT and CDR2 is FQNNGV. V shed 4 bases, J shed 3 bases, and the junction held 16 bases outside the gene matches. This CDR3 region has 19 residues. This CDR3 reads CASSSFPGQGSQRGNTIYF. Written as DNA, the CDR3 is TGTGCCAGCAGCTCGTTCCCGGGACAGGGCTCCCAACGTGGAAACACCATATATTTT. Full variable domain (outside the CDR3, taken from reference TRBV11-2 and TRBJ1-3): EAGVAQSPRYKIIEKRQSVAFWCNPISGHATLYWYQQILGQGPKLLIQFQNNGVVDDSQLPKDRFSAERLKGVDSTLKIQPAKLEDSAVYLCASSSFPGQGSQRGNTIYFGEGSWLTVV.

The V and J genes are TRBV19 and TRBJ1-5, with 10 bases lining up with TRBD1. The trim removed 6 bases at V and 6 bases at J, leaving 11 bases unmatched. Germline V gene lookup returns CDR1 LNHDA and CDR2 SQIVND (reference sequence). This CDR3 region has 16 residues. Here the CDR3 DNA reads TGTGCCAGTAGCCAAGCCCGGACAGGGGGTTTTCAGCCCCAGCATTTT. Protein: CASSQARTGGFQPQHF.

This chain connects TRBV12-5 to TRBJ1-1, with 8 bases that match TRBD1. The V segment lost 2 bases and the J segment 2 bases; nucleotides outside the gene matches: 19. Germline V lookup: CDR1 LGHNT, CDR2 FRNRAP. The CDR3 runs 20 residues. The CDR3 loop reads CASGLYRKGAAGQANTEAFF. DNA for the CDR3: TGTGCTAGTGGTTTGTATCGCAAAGGGGCGGCGGGACAGGCTAACACTGAAGCTTTCTTT.

The rearrangement uses TRBV29-1 and TRBJ2-7, with 9 bases fitting TRBD1. The CDR3 sequence is 14 residues long. Germline V lookup: CDR1 SQVTM, CDR2 ANQGSEA. V lost 2 bases to trimming and J lost 0 bases; unmatched junction nucleotides: 2. This CDR3 is CSVERTGDSYEQYF. The CDR3 coding sequence is TGCAGCGTTGAACGGACAGGGGACTCCTACGAGCAGTACTTC.

Many counts were recorded for this clone. This chain links TRBV28 with TRBJ1-4; D perhaps matches TRBD1 (6 bases). Per the germline V gene, CDR1 is MDHEN and CDR2 is SYDVKM. Trimming cost V 4 bases and J 8 bases, with 14 bases left between them. The CDR3 covers 14 residues. CDR3 bases: TGTGCCAGCAGTTCTCGGACAGTTCAAGAAAAACTGTTTTTT. It encodes CASSSRTVQEKLFF.

V and J are TRBV5-1 and TRBJ2-7, with D possibly being TRBD2 (5 bases). The CDR3 runs 13 residues. V lost 2 bases and J 9 bases, leaving 15 bases between the germline ends. Per the germline V gene, CDR1 is SGHRS and CDR2 is YFSETQ. CDR3 coding DNA: TGCGCCAGCAGCTTCTTCGGGGTTGGTGGGCAGTACTTC. Translated, it gives CASSFFGVGGQYF.

This clone was seen a handful of times. The J gene is TRBJ2-7, the V gene TRBV7-8; no clear D. V was cut by 3 bases and J by 1 base, with 7 bases left in between. The V gene's germline CDR1 is SGHVS and CDR2 FQNEAQ. The CDR3 has 13 amino acids. The CDR3 sequence: CASSFGGSYEQYF. For the CDR3, the DNA is TGTGCCAGCAGCTTTGGCGGTTCCTACGAGCAGTACTTC.

This chain's CDR3 is CSVEDRVRKLFF. CDR3 nucleotide sequence: TGCAGCGTTGAGGACAGGGTGAGAAAACTGTTTTTT. The V gene is TRBV29-1, the J gene TRBJ1-4; 8 bases map to TRBD1. Unmatched junction bases numbered 4, after V lost 3 bases and J lost 10 bases. The CDR3 length is 12 residues. In germline, CDR1 is SQVTM, CDR2 ANQGSEA.

This chain links TRBV3-1 (or the pseudogene TRBV3-2) with TRBJ2-7, with 7 bases matching TRBD2. The V gene's germline CDR1 is LGHDT and CDR2 YNNKEL (reference sequence). V dropped 2 bases and J dropped 2; count of bases not matched to a gene: 6. The CDR3 covers 15 residues. Here the CDR3 DNA reads TGTGCCAGCAGCCAACCCCTAGCGGTCACCTACGAGCAGTACTTC. Its protein product is CASSQPLAVTYEQYF.

The genes are TRBV7-9 and TRBJ2-7, with TRBD2 matching over 8 bases. V shed 8 bases and J 2 bases; nucleotides not matched to a gene: 5. The CDR3 is made up of 13 amino acids. Germline CDR1 and CDR2: SEHNR and FQNEAQ (reference sequence). Here the CDR3 DNA reads TGTGCCAGCGGGTGGCGGGAGGCCTACGAGCAGTACTTC. Translated: CASGWREAYEQYF.

CDR3 residues: CASSLLASGNTDTQYF. For the CDR3, the DNA is TGTGCCAGCAGCTTATTGGCTAGCGGGAACACAGATACGCAGTATTTT. This chain joins TRBV7-3 and TRBJ2-3; 9 bases line up with TRBD2. V shed 2 bases, J shed 2 bases, and the junction held 5 bases outside the gene matches. Germline CDR1 and CDR2: SGHTA and FQGTGA. This CDR3 comprises 16 residues.

The chain is built from TRBV11-2 and TRBJ2-7, with 9 bases that match TRBD2. CDR1 and CDR2 from the germline V gene are SGHAT and FQNNGV. Trimming took 5 bases from V and 3 from J; bases not matched to a gene: 11. The CDR3 has 16 amino acids. The CDR3 region has the DNA TGTGCCAGCAGCCGCGCCGGGACTAGCCTATACTACGAGCAGTACTTC. It is translated as CASSRAGTSLYYEQYF. Drawing the rest from reference TRBV11-2 and TRBJ2-7, the complete variable domain is EAGVAQSPRYKIIEKRQSVAFWCNPISGHATLYWYQQILGQGPKLLIQFQNNGVVDDSQLPKDRFSAERLKGVDSTLKIQPAKLEDSAVYLCASSRAGTSLYYEQYFGPGTRLTVT.

This clone came up a few times. The V call is TRBV18, the J call TRBJ2-7; perhaps TRBD1 as D (7 bases). Germline V gene data show CDR1 as KGHSH and CDR2 as LQKENI. V lost 3 bases, J lost 4 bases, and 19 bases lay in between. The CDR3 runs to 16 residues. CDR3 coding DNA: TGTGCCAGCTCACCTCCCAGGGGGGACGGGCGATACGAGCAGTACTTC. Protein sequence: CASSPPRGDGRYEQYF.

The chain carries TRBV28 and TRBJ2-2; the D gene is possibly TRBD1 (5 bases). Trimming removed 5 bases at V and 0 bases at J, with 13 bases between. The CDR3 covers 16 residues. Germline lookup yields CDR1 MDHEN and CDR2 SYDVKM. The CDR3 nucleotides are TGTGCCAGCAGTCCTGCCGACAGAGCGAACACCGGGGAGCTGTTTTTT. Translated, it gives CASSPADRANTGELFF. The full variable domain, rest sourced from reference TRBV28 and TRBJ2-2, is DVKVTQSSRYLVKRTGEKVFLECVQDMDHENMFWYRQDPGLGLRLIYFSYDVKMKEKGDIPEGYSVSREKKERFSLILESASTNQTSMYLCASSPADRANTGELFFGEGSRLTVL.

The chain uses TRBV7-8 and TRBJ2-1; TRBD2 matches 9 bases. This CDR3 is built from 14 residues. V lost 1 base and J lost 12; bases outside the gene matches: 7. Germline V lookup: CDR1 SGHVS, CDR2 FQNEAQ. The CDR3 DNA sequence: TGTGCCAGCAGCTTAGTCGGTAGCGGGAGAGGGCAGTTCTTC. Protein: CASSLVGSGRGQFF.